What follows are 5 T cell receptor beta chains derived from one specimen sequenced in a study of blood T cell repertoires in COVID-19. Here immunoSEQ multiplex PCR was the method, and the copy in TCRdb shows in-frame clones only, minus some. This sample has 150,000 to 200,000 clones, with roughly 78% found just once. Sample: peripheral blood. These receptors came from a woman older than 75 with active or convalescent COVID-19.

This chain joins TRBV10-3 and TRBJ1-2; the match to TRBD1 covers 7 bases. This CDR3 spans 13 amino acids. V shed 11 bases and J 1 base; nucleotides not matched to a gene: 7. Germline CDR1 and CDR2: ENHRY and SYGVKD. The CDR3 DNA reads TGTGCCCAGTCGGGACAGCTTAACTATGGCTACACCTTC. This codes for CAQSGQLNYGYTF.

The sample holds one count of this clone. The V gene is TRBV5-6, the J gene TRBJ1-2; 7 bases are a match to TRBD1. CDR3 size: 16 residues. V lost 3 bases, J lost 2 bases, and 10 bases stayed unmatched. Per the germline V gene, CDR1 is SGHDT and CDR2 is YYEEEE. The CDR3 DNA reads TGTGCCAGCAGCTCGACAGGGCTTGAGGGCAACTATGGCTACACCTTC. Translating gives CASSSTGLEGNYGYTF.

To note about this clone: Other DNA sequences in this sample translate to the same CDR3. The V and J genes are TRBV29-1 and TRBJ1-5, with TRBD1 matching 7 bases. Losses at the gene ends were 6 bases for V and 1 base for J; bases not matched to a gene: 3. From germline, CDR1 is SQVTM and CDR2 ANQGSEA. CDR3 length equals 13 residues. The CDR3 spells CSVATGSNQPQHF. The CDR3 nucleotides are TGCAGCGTCGCGACAGGGAGCAATCAGCCCCAGCATTTT.

The chain uses TRBV3-1 (or the pseudogene TRBV3-2) and TRBJ1-4; no reliable D call. Germline CDR1 reads LGHDT; CDR2 reads YNNKEL (reference sequence). Trimming stripped 1 base from V and 15 bases from J, with 15 bases between. There are 13 residues in the CDR3. The CDR3 DNA reads as TGTGCCAGCAGCCAAGCTGGGTCGGACTTGGTGTTTTTT. Translated: CASSQAGSDLVFF.

V is TRBV7-2 and J is TRBJ1-6; a possible D gene is TRBD1 (6 bases). This CDR3 has 14 residues. The germline V gene encodes CDR1 SGHTA and CDR2 FQGNSA. Trimming removed 6 bases at V and 5 bases at J, with 11 bases between. In DNA, the CDR3 is TGTGCCAGCAGTCTGGACAGTCATAATTCACCCCTCCACTTT. Residues: CASSLDSHNSPLHF. Filled out from reference TRBV7-2 and TRBJ1-6, the complete variable domain reads GAGVSQSPSNKVTEKGKDVELRCDPISGHTALYWYRQSLGQGLEFLIYFQGNSAPDKSGLPSDRFSAERTGGSVSTLTIQRTQQEDSAVYLCASSLDSHNSPLHFGNGTRLTVT.